These T cell receptor beta chains were read from a single sample in a study of blood T cell repertoires in COVID-19. Profiling relied on immunoSEQ multiplex PCR, and the TCRdb table lists in-frame clones only, not all of them. This sample has 160,000 or so clones, with more than 65% found just once. The material sequenced was PBMCs or T cells enriched from blood (not recorded which). The receptor source for this set is a man over 45 who had recovered from COVID-19. CDR3s include the opening cysteine and the closing phenylalanine or tryptophan. Fields, in order: V gene, J gene, CDR3 protein.

V: TRBV5-1
J: TRBJ1-1
CDR3: CASSTQGAVTEAFF

V: TRBV21-1
J: TRBJ2-7
CDR3: CASSLVNYYEQYF

V: TRBV5-5
J: TRBJ1-1
CDR3: CASSLDSNTEAFF

V: TRBV25-1
J: TRBJ1-5
CDR3: CASSEGGPGPQHF

V: TRBV18
J: TRBJ1-3
CDR3: CASSPPYSAGNTIYF

V: TRBV5-1
J: TRBJ1-1
CDR3: CASSHNRNEAFF

V: TRBV4-1
J: TRBJ1-4
CDR3: CASSQVMWGLEKLFF

V: TRBV30
J: TRBJ1-1
CDR3: CAWSSGGTEAFF

V: TRBV19
J: TRBJ2-1
CDR3: CASSIARGGSYNEQFF

V: TRBV14
J: TRBJ1-3
CDR3: CASSLFKAGISGNTIYF

V: TRBV6-1
J: TRBJ2-1
CDR3: CASSEDRLSSYNEQFF

V: TRBV7-9
J: TRBJ1-2
CDR3: CASSPQGYYGYTF

V: TRBV7-2
J: TRBJ1-4
CDR3: CASSFLGLRTNEKLFF

V: TRBV15
J: TRBJ2-2
CDR3: CATSRAYRGVDTGELFF

V: TRBV7-9
J: TRBJ2-5
CDR3: CASSRKTGGRETQYF

V: TRBV28
J: TRBJ1-1
CDR3: CASRQDSHTEAFF

V: TRBV7-2
J: TRBJ2-3
CDR3: CASSLLRFSGGPTDTQYF

V: TRBV23-1
J: TRBJ1-5
CDR3: CASSEPDQPQHF

V: TRBV3-1/TRBV3-2
J: TRBJ2-5
CDR3: CASSRTSGWETQYF

V: TRBV5-1
J: TRBJ1-2
CDR3: CASSPEPGMDYGYTF

V: TRBV19
J: TRBJ1-2
CDR3: CASSTGTGHFRVYTF

V: TRBV6-5
J: TRBJ1-4
CDR3: CASSRFVGEKLFF

V: TRBV10-1
J: TRBJ2-1
CDR3: CASSAGTSGRGDEQFF

V: TRBV12-3/TRBV12-4
J: TRBJ1-2
CDR3: CASSTTTGGYTF

V: TRBV5-1
J: TRBJ1-1
CDR3: CASSLGQNALNTEAFF

V: TRBV3-1/TRBV3-2
J: TRBJ1-6
CDR3: CASSHRDRDNSPLHF

V: TRBV9
J: TRBJ2-5
CDR3: CASSVPGNQETQYF

V: TRBV6-1
J: TRBJ2-7
CDR3: CASSDRGEFSYEQYF

V: TRBV4-1
J: TRBJ2-2
CDR3: CASSPSGGAVTGELFF

V: TRBV5-4
J: TRBJ1-2
CDR3: CASRAIGGVSYGYTF

V: TRBV12-5
J: TRBJ1-2
CDR3: CASGLDRDSWNPHGYTF

V: TRBV6-5
J: TRBJ1-3
CDR3: CASSYSGRVGGNTIYF

V: TRBV2
J: TRBJ2-1
CDR3: CASSDVLERKTYNEQFF

V: TRBV18
J: TRBJ2-1
CDR3: CASSPQQGYNEQFF

V: TRBV5-1
J: TRBJ1-1
CDR3: CASSQEPGTGTEAFF

V: TRBV6-1
J: TRBJ2-5
CDR3: CASSEGGQVKTQYF

V: TRBV6-5
J: TRBJ2-7
CDR3: CASSYSIHRGYEQYF

V: TRBV7-2
J: TRBJ1-1
CDR3: CASSLGAYTEAFF

V: TRBV9
J: TRBJ2-1
CDR3: CASSVGPSGGANEQFF

V: TRBV5-1
J: TRBJ2-3
CDR3: CASSPGLVGDTQYF

V: TRBV19
J: TRBJ1-1
CDR3: CASSIRGQNTEAFF

V: TRBV2
J: TRBJ2-5
CDR3: CASSGRGPETQYF

V: TRBV28
J: TRBJ1-2
CDR3: CASIGGVYYGYTF

V: TRBV28
J: TRBJ1-2
CDR3: CASMESYGYTF

V: TRBV11-2
J: TRBJ1-4
CDR3: CASSLRLGSEKLFF

V: TRBV5-1
J: TRBJ1-1
CDR3: CASSSAQGKDTEAFF

V: TRBV30
J: TRBJ1-2
CDR3: CAWSPRVNYGYTF

V: TRBV27
J: TRBJ1-2
CDR3: CASSLAGYGYTF

V: TRBV25-1
J: TRBJ1-4
CDR3: CASSEFRQDEKLFF

V: TRBV19
J: TRBJ1-4
CDR3: CASRDDRGGEKLFF

V: TRBV14
J: TRBJ2-7
CDR3: CASSQGRLAYEQYF

V: TRBV10-3
J: TRBJ1-2
CDR3: CAISRDITDGYTF

V: TRBV5-4
J: TRBJ2-5
CDR3: CASSGGQGGSQETQYF

V: TRBV18
J: TRBJ2-1
CDR3: CASSPPGLPYNEQFF

V: TRBV11-1
J: TRBJ1-1
CDR3: CASTEGLFTEAFF

V: TRBV29-1
J: TRBJ2-3
CDR3: CSAWRPGTDTQYF

V: TRBV5-8
J: TRBJ1-2
CDR3: CASSSRWTGDLANYGYTF

V: TRBV3-1/TRBV3-2
J: TRBJ1-2
CDR3: CASSGGVGYTF

V: TRBV7-8
J: TRBJ1-5
CDR3: CASSLVAGGTNQPQHF

V: TRBV3-1/TRBV3-2
J: TRBJ2-2
CDR3: CASSQGLLAENTGELFF